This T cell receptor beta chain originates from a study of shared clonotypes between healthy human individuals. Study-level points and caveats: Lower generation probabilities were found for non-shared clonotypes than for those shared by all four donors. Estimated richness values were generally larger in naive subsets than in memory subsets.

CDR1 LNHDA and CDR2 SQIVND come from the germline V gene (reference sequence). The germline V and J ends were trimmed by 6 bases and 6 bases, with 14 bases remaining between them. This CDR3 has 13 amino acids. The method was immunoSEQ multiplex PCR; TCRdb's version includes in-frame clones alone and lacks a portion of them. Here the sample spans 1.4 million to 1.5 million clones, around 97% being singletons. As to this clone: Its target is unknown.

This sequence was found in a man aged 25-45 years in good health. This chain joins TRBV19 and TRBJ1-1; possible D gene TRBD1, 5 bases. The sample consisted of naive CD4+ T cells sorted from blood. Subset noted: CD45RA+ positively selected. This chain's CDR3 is CASSITRAAEAFF. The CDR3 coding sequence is TGTGCCAGTAGCATAACCAGGGCCGCTGAAGCTTTCTTT.